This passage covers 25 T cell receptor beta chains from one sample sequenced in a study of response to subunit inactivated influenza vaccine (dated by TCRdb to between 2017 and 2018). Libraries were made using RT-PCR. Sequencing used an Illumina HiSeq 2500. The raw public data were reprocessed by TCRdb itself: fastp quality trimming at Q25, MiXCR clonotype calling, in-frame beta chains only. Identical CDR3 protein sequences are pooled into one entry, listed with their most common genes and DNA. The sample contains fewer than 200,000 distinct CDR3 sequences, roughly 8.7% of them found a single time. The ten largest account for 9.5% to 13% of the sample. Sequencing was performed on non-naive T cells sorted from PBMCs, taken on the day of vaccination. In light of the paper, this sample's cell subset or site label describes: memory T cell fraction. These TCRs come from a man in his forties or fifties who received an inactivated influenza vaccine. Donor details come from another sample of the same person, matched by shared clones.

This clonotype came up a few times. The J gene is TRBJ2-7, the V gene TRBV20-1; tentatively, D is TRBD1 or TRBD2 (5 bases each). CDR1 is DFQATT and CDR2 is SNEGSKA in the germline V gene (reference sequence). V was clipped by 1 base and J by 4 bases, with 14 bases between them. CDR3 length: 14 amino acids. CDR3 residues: CSARVGDLDYEQYF. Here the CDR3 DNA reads TGCAGTGCTAGAGTCGGGGACCTAGATTACGAGCAGTACTTC.

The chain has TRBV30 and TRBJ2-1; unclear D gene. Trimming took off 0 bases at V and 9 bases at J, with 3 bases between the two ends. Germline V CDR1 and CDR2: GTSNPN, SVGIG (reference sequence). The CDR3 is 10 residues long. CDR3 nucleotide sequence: TGTGCCTGGAGTGTACGTGAGCAGTTCTTC. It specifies CAWSVREQFF.

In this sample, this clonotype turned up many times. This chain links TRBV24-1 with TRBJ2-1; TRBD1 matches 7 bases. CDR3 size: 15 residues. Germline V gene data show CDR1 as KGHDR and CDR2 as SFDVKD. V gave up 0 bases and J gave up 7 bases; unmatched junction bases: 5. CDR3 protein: CATSDLRDSSNEQFF. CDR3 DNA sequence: TGTGCCACCAGTGATTTGCGGGACAGCTCGAATGAGCAGTTCTTC.

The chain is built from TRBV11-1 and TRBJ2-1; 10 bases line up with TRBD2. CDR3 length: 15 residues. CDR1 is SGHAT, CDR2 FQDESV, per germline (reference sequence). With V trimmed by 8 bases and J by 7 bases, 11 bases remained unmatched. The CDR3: CASDLAGGEGNEQFF. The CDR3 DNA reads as TGTGCCAGCGACTTAGCGGGAGGAGAAGGGAATGAGCAGTTCTTC.

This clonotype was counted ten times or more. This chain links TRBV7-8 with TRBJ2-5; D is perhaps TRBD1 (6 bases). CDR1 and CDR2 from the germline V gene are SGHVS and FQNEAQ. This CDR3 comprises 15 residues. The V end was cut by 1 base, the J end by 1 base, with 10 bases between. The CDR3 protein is CASSLDRVFQETQYF. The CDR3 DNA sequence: TGTGCCAGCAGCTTAGACAGGGTTTTCCAAGAGACCCAGTACTTC.

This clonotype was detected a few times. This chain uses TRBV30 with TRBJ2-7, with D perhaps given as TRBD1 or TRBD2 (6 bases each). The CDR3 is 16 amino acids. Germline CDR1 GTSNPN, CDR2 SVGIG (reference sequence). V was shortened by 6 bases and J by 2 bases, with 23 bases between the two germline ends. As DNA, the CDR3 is TGTGCCTGCACCTTTCCCGGGGGCCAGACCCCCTACGAGCAGTACTTC. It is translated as CACTFPGGQTPYEQYF.

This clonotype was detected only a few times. The CDR3: CASSKSTVYGYTF. Written as DNA, the CDR3 is TGTGCCAGCAGTAAGAGCACTGTCTATGGCTACACCTTC. This sequence joins TRBV28 and TRBJ1-2; D not certain. V was pared by 5 bases and J by 4 bases, with 11 bases between. The CDR3 length is 13 residues. Germline V CDR1 and CDR2: MDHEN, SYDVKM.

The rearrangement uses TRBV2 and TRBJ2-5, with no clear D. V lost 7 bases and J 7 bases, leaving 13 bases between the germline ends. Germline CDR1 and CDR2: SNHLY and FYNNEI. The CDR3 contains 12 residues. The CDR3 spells CASTRTAGTQYF. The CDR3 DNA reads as TGTGCCAGCACTCGGACGGCTGGGACCCAGTACTTC.

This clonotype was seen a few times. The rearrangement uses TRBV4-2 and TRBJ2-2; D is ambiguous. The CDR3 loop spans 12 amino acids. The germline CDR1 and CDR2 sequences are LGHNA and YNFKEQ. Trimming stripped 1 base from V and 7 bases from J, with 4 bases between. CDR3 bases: TGTGCCAGCAGCCAAGGGAACGGGGAGCTGTTTTTT. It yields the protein CASSQGNGELFF.

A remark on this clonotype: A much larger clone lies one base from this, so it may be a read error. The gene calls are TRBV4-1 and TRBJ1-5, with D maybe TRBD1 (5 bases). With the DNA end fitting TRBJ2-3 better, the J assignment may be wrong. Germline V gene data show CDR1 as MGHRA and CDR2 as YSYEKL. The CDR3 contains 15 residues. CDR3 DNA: TGCGCCAGCAGCCCAGGGTTTTATAGCAATCAGCCCCAGTATTTT. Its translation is CASSPGFYSNQPQYF.

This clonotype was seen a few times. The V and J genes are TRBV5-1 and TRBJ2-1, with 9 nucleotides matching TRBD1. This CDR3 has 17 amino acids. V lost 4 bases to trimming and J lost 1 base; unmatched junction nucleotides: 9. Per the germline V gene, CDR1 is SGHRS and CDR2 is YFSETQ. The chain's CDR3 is CASSPTRGTGSYNEQFF. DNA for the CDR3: TGCGCCAGCAGCCCCACCCGGGGGACAGGGTCCTACAATGAGCAGTTCTTC.

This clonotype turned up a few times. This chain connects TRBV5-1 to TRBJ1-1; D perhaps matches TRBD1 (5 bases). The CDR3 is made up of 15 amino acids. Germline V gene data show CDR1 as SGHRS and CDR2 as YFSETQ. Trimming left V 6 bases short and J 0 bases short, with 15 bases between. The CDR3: CASTLTASMNTEAFF. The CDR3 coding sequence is TGCGCCAGCACCCTGACAGCTTCAATGAACACTGAAGCTTTCTTT.

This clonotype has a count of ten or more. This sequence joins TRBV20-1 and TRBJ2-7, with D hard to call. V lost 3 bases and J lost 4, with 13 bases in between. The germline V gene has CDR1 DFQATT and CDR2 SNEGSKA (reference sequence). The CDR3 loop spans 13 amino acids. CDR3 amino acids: CSARGYSFYEQYF. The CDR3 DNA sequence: TGCAGTGCTAGGGGGTATAGCTTTTACGAGCAGTACTTC.

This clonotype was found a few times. The CDR3 here is CASSTLAGGYEQYF. CDR3 coding DNA: TGTGCCAGCAGTACCTTAGCGGGAGGCTACGAGCAGTACTTC. This sequence joins TRBV6-2 or TRBV6-3 and TRBJ2-7; 10 bases are shared with TRBD2. The V segment lost 5 bases and the J segment 3 bases; nucleotides outside the gene matches: 4. Germline V gene lookup returns CDR1 MNHEY and CDR2 SVGEGT. This CDR3 spans 14 amino acids.

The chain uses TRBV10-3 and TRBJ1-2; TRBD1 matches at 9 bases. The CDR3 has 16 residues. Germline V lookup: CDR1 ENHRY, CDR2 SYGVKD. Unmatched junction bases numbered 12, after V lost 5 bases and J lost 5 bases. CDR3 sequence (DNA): TGTGCCATCAGTAACTCCGGGACAGGGAACACTTATGGCTACACCTTC. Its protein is CAISNSGTGNTYGYTF.

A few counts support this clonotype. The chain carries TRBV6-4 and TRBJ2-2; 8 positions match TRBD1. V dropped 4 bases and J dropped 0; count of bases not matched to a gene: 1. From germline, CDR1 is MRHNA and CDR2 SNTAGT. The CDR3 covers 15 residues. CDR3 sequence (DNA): TGTGCCAGCAGTGCGGGACAGGCGAACACCGGGGAGCTGTTTTTT. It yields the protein CASSAGQANTGELFF.

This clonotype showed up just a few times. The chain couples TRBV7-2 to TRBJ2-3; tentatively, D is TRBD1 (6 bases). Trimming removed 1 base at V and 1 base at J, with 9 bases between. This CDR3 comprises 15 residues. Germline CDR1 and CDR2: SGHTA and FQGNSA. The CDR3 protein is CASSLGGHRTDTQYF. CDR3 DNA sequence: TGTGCCAGCAGCTTAGGGGGGCATCGCACAGATACGCAGTATTTT.

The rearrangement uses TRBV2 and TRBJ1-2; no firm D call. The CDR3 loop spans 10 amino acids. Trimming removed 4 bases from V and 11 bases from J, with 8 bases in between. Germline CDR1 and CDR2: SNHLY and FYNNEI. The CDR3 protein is CASSVIAYTF. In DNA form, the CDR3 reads TGTGCCAGCAGTGTCATCGCATACACCTTC.

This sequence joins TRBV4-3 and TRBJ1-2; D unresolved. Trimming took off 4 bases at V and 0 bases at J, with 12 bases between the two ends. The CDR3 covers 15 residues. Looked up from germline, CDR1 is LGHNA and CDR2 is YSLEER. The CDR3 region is CASSPSTGSNYGYTF. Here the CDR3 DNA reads TGCGCCAGCAGCCCAAGCACGGGCTCTAACTATGGCTACACCTTC.

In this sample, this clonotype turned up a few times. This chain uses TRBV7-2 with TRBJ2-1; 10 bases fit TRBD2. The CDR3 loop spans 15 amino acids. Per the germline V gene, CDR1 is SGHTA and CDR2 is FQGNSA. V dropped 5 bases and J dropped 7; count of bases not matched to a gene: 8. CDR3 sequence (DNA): TGTGCCAGCAGCCGACCGGGACTAGCGAAAAATGAGCAGTTCTTC. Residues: CASSRPGLAKNEQFF.

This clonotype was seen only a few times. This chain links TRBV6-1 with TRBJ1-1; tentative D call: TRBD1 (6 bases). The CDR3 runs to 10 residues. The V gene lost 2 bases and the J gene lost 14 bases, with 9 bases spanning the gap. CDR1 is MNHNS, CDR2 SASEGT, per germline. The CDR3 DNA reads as TGTGCCAGCAGTGAACGTGGGGGCTTCTTT. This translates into CASSERGGFF.

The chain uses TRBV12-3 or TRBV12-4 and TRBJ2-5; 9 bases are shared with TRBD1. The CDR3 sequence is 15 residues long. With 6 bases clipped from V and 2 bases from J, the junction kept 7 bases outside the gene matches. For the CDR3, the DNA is TGTGCCAGCAGCACGACAGGGGGATGGCAAGAGACCCAGTACTTC. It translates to CASSTTGGWQETQYF.

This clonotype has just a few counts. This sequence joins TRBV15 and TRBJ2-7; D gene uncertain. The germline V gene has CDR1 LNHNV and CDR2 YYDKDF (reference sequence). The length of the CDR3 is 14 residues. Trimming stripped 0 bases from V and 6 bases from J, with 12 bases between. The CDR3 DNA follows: TGTGCCACCAGCAGAGATTTTCGTAGTTTCGAGCAGTACTTC. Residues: CATSRDFRSFEQYF.

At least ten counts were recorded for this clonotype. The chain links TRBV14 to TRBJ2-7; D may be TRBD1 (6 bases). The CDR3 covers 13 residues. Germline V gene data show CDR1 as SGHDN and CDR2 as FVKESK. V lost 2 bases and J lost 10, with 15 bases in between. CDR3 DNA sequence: TGTGCCAGCAGCCAAAGGGGGAATGGGCGACAGTACTTC. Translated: CASSQRGNGRQYF. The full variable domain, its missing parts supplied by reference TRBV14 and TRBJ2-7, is EAGVTQFPSHSVIEKGQTVTLRCDPISGHDNLYWYRRVMGKEIKFLLHFVKESKQDESGMPNNRFLAERTGGTYSTLKVQPAELEDSGVYFCASSQRGNGRQYFGPGTRLTVT.

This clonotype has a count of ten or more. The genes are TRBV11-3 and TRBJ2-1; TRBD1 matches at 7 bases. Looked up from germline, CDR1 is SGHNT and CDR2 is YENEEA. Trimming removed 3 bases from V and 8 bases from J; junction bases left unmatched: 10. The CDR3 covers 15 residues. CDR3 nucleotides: TGTGCCAGCAGCTTGGAGGCAGGGGGTTGGGATGAGCAGTTCTTC. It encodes CASSLEAGGWDEQFF.